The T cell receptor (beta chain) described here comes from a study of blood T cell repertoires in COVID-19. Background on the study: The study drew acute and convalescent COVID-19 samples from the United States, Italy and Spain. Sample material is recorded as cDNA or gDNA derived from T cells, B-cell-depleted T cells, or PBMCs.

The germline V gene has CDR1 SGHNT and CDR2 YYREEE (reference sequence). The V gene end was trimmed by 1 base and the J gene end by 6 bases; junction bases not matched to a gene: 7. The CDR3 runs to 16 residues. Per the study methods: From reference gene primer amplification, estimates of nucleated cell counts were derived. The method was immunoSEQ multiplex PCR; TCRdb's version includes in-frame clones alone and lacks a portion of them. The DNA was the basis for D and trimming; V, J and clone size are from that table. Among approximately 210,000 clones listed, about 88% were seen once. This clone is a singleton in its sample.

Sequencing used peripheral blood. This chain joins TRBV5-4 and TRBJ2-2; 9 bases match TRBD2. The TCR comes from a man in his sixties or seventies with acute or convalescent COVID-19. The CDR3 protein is CASSLSRPSGAGELFF. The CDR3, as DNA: TGTGCCAGCAGCTTGAGTAGGCCTAGCGGGGCCGGGGAGCTGTTTTTT. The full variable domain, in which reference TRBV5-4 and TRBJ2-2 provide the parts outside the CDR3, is ETGVTQSPTHLIKTRGQQVTLRCSSQSGHNTVSWYQQALGQGPQFIFQYYREEENGRGNFPPRFSGLQFPNYSSELNVNALELDDSALYLCASSLSRPSGAGELFFGEGSRLTVL.